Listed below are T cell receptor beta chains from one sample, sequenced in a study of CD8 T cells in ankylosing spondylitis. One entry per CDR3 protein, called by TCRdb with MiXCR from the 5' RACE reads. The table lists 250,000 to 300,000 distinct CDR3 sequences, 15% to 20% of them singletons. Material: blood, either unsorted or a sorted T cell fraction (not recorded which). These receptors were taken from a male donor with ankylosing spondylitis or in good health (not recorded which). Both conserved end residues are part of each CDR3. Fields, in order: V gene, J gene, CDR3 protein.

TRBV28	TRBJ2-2	CASRIRLVTPNTGELFF
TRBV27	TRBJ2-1	CASSEQRSSYNEQFF
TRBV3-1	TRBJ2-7	CASSPKTGNEQYF
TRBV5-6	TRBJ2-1	CASSHGTGVNEQFF
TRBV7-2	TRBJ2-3	CASSGVWGAPNTDTQYF
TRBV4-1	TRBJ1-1	CASSQVFGGMTEAFF
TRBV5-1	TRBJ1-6	CASSFGTGSSPLHF
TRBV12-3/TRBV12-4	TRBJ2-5	CASSFQSGEETQYF
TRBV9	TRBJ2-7	CASSVEGGGSSYEQYF
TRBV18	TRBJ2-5	CASSPLQRQGARETQYF
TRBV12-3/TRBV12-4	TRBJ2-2	CASSFGVRVPNTGELFF
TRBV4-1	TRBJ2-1	CASSQGRGQGLLNEQFF
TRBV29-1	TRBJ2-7	CSATKSGEQYF
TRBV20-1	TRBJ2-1	CSARGWTSDQLGQFF
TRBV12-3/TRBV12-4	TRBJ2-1	CASQTSGGYGEQFF
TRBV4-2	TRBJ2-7	CASSHQAGGSYEQYF
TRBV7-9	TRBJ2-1	CASSSLTGGDDNEQFF
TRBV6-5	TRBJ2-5	CASSSEGGSYGTQYF
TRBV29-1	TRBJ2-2	CSVEGQATGELFF
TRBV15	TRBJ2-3	CATSRGQGGTDTQYF
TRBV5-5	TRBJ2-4	CASSLDLDIQYF
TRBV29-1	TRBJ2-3	CSVTGSDTQYF
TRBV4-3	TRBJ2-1	CASSQDGWTYNEQFF
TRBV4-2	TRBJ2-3	CASSQYGTSGEYGDTQYF
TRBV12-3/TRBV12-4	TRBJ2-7	CASSTGGVSYEQYF
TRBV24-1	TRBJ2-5	CATGSPLVF
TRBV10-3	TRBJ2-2	CATKGLGSGSNTGELFF
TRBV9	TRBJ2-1	CASSIGRSSYNEQFF
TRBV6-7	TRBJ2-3	CASSYSRQGARVDTQYF
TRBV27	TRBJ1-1	CASSTYRGANTEAFF
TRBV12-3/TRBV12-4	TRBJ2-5	CASPQDCGLAPTGAQYF
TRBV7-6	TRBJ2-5	CASSLAWEQEETQYF
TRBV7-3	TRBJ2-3	CASSASGGGTDTQYF
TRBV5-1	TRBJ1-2	CASSFSEGNYGYTF
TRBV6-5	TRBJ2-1	CASSYSASGNEQFF
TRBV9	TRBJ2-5	CASSVSPRTSKQETQYF
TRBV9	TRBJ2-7	CASSVFPSGGFSEQYF
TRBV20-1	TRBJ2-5	CSAYGGQETQYF
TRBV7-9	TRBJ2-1	CASSLAARGRSYNEQFF
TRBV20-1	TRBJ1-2	CSARGSGNGYTF
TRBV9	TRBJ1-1	CASSSDRVMNTEAFF
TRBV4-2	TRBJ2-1	CASRPDRLAGEGNEQFF
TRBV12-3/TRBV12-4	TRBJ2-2	CASSLKRPDRGYTGELFF
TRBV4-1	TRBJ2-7	CASSPPQNYEQYF
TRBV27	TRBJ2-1	CASARGSSYNEQFF
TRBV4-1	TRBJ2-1	CASSQDLATEQFF